This T cell receptor (beta chain) was recorded in a study of T cell repertoires in cytomegalovirus infection. Across the study: Indications came from public TCR beta signatures; they pointed to CMV infection and to a matching HLA type. Overall study results and limits: Dominating the ex vivo response were HLA-C-restricted CMV-specific TCR beta clonotypes.

TCRdb re-called the reads through MiXCR, storing one row per CDR3 protein. The sample has fewer than 550,000 distinct CDR3 sequences, approximately 26% seen once; the top ten hold roughly 13%. This clonotype has at least ten counts. Its target is unknown. Per the germline V gene, CDR1 is SGHDT and CDR2 is YYEEEE. There are 16 residues in the CDR3. V was clipped by 4 bases and J by 6 bases; unmatched bases: 4. The chain links TRBV5-6 to TRBJ2-2, with TRBD2 matching 15 bases. The sample consisted of PBMCs. The source is a human donor in good health (CMV status not recorded). Some clones in this sample may be carry-over from other donors' samples. The CDR3 region is CASSLGLAGGPGELFF. In DNA, the CDR3 is TGTGCCAGCAGCCTCGGACTAGCGGGAGGGCCCGGGGAGCTGTTTTTT.